The entry below describes one T cell receptor beta chain. Its matching antigen is unknown. This CDR3 has 13 residues. V was pared by 6 bases and J by 3 bases, with 3 bases of the junction left unmatched. Germline V CDR1 and CDR2: ENHRY, SYGVKD. This sample is drawn from a study of shared clonotypes between healthy human individuals. Clones were read by immunoSEQ multiplex PCR, and TCRdb kept only the in-frame ones, dropping some. The sample lists 2 million to 2.5 million clones, 80% to 95% seen once, with around 0.38% in the top ten. The study's findings and limits: When compared with the clonotypes that were shared by all four sorted-subset donors, the non-shared clonotypes turned out to have lower generation probabilities.

The sequenced sample was naive CD4+ T cells from PBMCs. Indicated subset: CD45RA+ positively selected. The chain links TRBV10-3 to TRBJ2-3; TRBD2 matches 7 bases. This receptor was obtained from a man between 18 and 35 years old in good health. Some clones in this sample may be carry-over from other donors' samples. This CDR3 reads CAIRGAGTDTQYF. As DNA, the CDR3 is TGTGCCATCAGAGGAGCGGGAACAGATACGCAGTATTTT.